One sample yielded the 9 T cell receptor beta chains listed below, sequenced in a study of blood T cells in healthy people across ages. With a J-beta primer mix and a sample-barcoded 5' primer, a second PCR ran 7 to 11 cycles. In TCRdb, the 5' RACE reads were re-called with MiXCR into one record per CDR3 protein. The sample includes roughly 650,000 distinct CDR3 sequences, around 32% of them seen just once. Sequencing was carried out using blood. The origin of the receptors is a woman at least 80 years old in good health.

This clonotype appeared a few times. This CDR3 reads CASSQSLNTEAFF. As DNA, the CDR3 is TGTGCCAGCAGCCAATCACTGAACACTGAAGCTTTCTTT. The chain recombines TRBV14 with TRBJ1-1; D unresolved. The V end was cut by 2 bases, the J end by 0 bases, with 4 bases between. From germline, CDR1 is SGHDN and CDR2 FVKESK. This CDR3 region has 13 residues.

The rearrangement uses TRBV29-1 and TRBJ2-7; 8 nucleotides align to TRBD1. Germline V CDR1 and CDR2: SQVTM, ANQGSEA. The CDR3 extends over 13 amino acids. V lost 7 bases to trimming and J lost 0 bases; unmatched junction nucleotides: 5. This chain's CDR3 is CSAGDRSSYEQYF. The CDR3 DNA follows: TGCAGCGCTGGGGACAGGAGCTCCTACGAGCAGTACTTC.

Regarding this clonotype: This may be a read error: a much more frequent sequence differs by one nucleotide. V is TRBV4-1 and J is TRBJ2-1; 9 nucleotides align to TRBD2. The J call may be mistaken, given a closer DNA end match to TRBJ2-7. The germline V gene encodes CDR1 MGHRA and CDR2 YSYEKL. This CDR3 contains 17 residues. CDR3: CASSQDWSSGEYNEQYF. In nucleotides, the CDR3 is TGCGCCAGCAGCCAAGATTGGTCTAGCGGGGAGTACAATGAGCAGTACTTC.

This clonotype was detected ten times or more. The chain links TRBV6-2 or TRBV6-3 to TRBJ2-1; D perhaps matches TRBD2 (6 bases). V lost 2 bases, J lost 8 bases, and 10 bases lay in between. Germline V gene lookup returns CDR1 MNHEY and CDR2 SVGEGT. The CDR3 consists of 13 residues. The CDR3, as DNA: TGTGCCAGCAGTTACGCCAGGGAGGATGAGCAGTTCTTC. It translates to CASSYAREDEQFF.

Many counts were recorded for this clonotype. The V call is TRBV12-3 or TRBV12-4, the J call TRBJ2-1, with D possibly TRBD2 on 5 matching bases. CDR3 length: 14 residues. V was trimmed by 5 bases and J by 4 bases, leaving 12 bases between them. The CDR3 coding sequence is TGTGCCAGCAGTACCACCGGGGAATACAATGAGCAGTTCTTC. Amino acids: CASSTTGEYNEQFF.

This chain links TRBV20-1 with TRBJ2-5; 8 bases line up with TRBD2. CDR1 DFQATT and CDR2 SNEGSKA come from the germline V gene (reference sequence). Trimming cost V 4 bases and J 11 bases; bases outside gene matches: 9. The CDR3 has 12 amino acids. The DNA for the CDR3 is TGCAGTGCTACCGGGACTAGAGATGAGCAGTACTTC. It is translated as CSATGTRDEQYF.

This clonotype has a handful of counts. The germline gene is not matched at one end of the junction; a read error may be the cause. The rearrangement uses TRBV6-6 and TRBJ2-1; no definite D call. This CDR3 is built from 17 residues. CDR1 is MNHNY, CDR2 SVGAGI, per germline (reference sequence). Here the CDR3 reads CANSYSLVGQFYNEQFF. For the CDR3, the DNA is TGTGCCAACAGTTACTCACTCGTCGGGCAGTTCTACAATGAGCAGTTCTTC.

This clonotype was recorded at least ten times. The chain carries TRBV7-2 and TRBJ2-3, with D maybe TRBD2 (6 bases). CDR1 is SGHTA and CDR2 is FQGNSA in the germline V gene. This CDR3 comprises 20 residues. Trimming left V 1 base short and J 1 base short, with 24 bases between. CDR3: CASSLGFGRAGRYRTDTQYF. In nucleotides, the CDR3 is TGTGCCAGCAGCTTAGGCTTCGGCCGTGCAGGGAGGTATCGCACAGATACGCAGTATTTT.

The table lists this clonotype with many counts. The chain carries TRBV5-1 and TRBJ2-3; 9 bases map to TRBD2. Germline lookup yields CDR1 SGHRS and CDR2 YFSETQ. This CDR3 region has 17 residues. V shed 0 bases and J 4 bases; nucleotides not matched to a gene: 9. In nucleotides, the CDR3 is TGCGCCAGCAGCTTGGGGGCTAGCGGGGATATTGCAGATACGCAGTATTTT. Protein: CASSLGASGDIADTQYF.